The entry below gives a single T cell receptor (beta chain) sequence along with its context. Its matching antigen is unknown. The data derive from a study of graft-versus-host responses after intestinal transplantation. Study results and limitations: Individuals carrying graft-donor T cell macrochimerism showed high graft-versus-host to host-versus-graft clonal ratios in allografts.

The repertoire was sequenced with immunoSEQ multiplex PCR; TCRdb's copy has only in-frame clones and lacks some. The sample lists 85,000 to 90,000 clones; approximately 92% were seen once. Germline CDR1 reads MNHNS; CDR2 reads SASEGT. The CDR3 runs 14 residues. Unmatched junction bases numbered 7, after V lost 4 bases and J lost 10 bases. The V and J genes are TRBV6-1 and TRBJ1-6; 7 positions match TRBD1. The receptor was isolated from a human donor who received an intestinal transplant. The sequencing here drew on unstimulated CD4+ T cells sorted from spleen or lymph node cells, taken before intestinal transplant. CDR3 in amino acids: CASSARQGESPLHF. The CDR3 DNA is TGTGCCAGCAGTGCAAGACAGGGAGAGTCACCCCTCCACTTT.